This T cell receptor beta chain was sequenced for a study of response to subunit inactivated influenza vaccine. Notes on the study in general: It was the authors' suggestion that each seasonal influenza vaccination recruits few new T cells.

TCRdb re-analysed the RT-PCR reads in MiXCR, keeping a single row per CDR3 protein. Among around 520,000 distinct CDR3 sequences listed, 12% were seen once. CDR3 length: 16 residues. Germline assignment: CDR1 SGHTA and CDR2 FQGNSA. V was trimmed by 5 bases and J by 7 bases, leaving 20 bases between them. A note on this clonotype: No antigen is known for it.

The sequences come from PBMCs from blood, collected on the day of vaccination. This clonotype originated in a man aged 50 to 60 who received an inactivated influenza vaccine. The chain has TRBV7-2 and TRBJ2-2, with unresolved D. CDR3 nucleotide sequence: TGTGCCAGCAGCGTAAATCTCGGAGAGTCCATCGGGGAGCTGTTTTTT. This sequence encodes CASSVNLGESIGELFF.